The present T cell receptor beta chain was sequenced within a study of blood T cell repertoires in COVID-19. Study context: Acute and convalescent COVID-19 samples came from the United States, Italy and Spain. From T cells, B-cell-depleted T cells, or PBMCs came the material, which was cDNA or gDNA.

This clone came up a few times. In the authors' workflow: The assay estimated nucleated cells by amplifying reference gene primers. Sequencing was performed with immunoSEQ multiplex PCR; in TCRdb, only in-frame clones are kept and a portion is missing. V, J and clone size are taken as reported in that table, and D and trimming were inferred from the DNA itself. This table holds a few hundred thousand clones, roughly 84% found once. This TCR was recovered from a woman aged 80 or over with active or convalescent COVID-19. The material sequenced was peripheral blood.

CDR3 residues: CASSSGTNMNTEAFF. In nucleotides, the CDR3 is TGTGCCAGCAGTAGCGGGACAAACATGAACACTGAAGCTTTCTTT. The chain recombines TRBV6-5 with TRBJ1-1; D perhaps matches TRBD1 (6 bases). The V end lost 5 bases, the J end lost 0 bases, and 13 bases lay between the germline ends. In germline, CDR1 is MNHEY, CDR2 SVGAGI. This CDR3 is 15 amino acids long.